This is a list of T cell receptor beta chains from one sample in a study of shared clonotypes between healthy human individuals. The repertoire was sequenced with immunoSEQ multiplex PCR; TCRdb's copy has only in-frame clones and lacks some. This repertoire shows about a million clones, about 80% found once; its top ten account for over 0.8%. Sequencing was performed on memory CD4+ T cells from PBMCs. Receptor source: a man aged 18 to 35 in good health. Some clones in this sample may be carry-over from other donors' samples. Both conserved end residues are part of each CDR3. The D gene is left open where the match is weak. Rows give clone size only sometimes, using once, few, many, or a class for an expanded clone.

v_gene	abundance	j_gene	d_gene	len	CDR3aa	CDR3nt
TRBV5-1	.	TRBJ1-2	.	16	CASSQEFGQTNYGYTF	TGCGCCAGCAGCCAGGAATTTGGACAGACTAACTATGGCTACACCTTC
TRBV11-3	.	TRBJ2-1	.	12	CASSLDLNEQFF	TGTGCCAGCAGCTTAGATCTTAATGAGCAGTTCTTC
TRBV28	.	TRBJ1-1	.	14	CASKGSGTDTEAFF	TGTGCCAGCAAAGGGAGCGGGACGGACACTGAAGCTTTCTTT
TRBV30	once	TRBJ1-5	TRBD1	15	CAWSVPGGDGQPQHF	TGTGCCTGGAGTGTACCAGGGGGCGATGGTCAGCCCCAGCATTTT
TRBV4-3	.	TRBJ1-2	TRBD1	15	CASSQETGAFYGYTF	TGCGCCAGCAGCCAAGAGACAGGGGCCTTCTATGGCTACACCTTC
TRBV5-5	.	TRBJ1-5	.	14	CASSLAGAGQPQHF	TGTGCCAGCAGCTTGGCGGGGGCGGGCCAGCCCCAGCATTTT
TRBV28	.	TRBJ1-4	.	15	CASTSPGLLPTGLFF	TGTGCCAGCACCAGCCCGGGACTCCTCCCTACCGGACTGTTTTTT
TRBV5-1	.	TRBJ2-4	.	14	CASSKVGEENIQYF	TGCGCCAGCAGCAAAGTAGGGGAGGAGAACATTCAGTACTTC
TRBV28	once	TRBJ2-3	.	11	CASRATDTQYF	TGTGCCAGCAGGGCGACAGATACGCAGTATTTT
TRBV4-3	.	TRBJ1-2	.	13	CASSFQGAYGYTF	TGCGCCAGCAGTTTTCAGGGTGCCTATGGCTACACCTTC
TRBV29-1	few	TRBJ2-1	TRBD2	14	CSVQEFGGVGEQFF	TGCAGCGTTCAGGAGTTTGGGGGGGTTGGTGAGCAGTTCTTC
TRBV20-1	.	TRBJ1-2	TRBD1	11	CSVNRGPGHTF	TGCAGTGTGAACAGGGGGCCTGGGCACACCTTC
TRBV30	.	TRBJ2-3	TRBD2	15	CAWSDPGLGSDTQYF	TGTGCCTGGAGTGACCCGGGACTAGGTTCAGATACGCAGTATTTT
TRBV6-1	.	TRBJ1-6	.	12	CASSTYAETLHF	TGTGCCAGCAGCACGTACGCGGAGACCCTCCACTTT
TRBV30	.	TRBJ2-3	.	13	CAWSGRSGDTQYF	TGTGCCTGGAGTGGGCGGAGCGGAGATACGCAGTATTTT
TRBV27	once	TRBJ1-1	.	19	CASSLYGFRPPRVNTEAFF	TGTGCCAGCAGTTTATACGGGTTTCGCCCTCCGAGAGTGAACACTGAAGCTTTCTTT
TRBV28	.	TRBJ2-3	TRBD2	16	CASSLSRAGSTDTQYF	TGTGCCAGCAGTTTATCGCGAGCGGGATCCACAGATACGCAGTATTTT